This TCR beta chain came from a study of cytomegalovirus exposure and HLA in healthy donors (dated 2017 in TCRdb). Describing the broader study: According to an earlier analysis of several hundred of the donors, about 180 million T cells yielded roughly 110 million unique TCR beta sequences and around 300 Gb of sequence data. The aim of the study was to test whether cataloging public T cell receptors could identify signatures of past pathogen exposure. Using immunosequencing, the study profiled T cell repertoires from 550 to 750 subjects and related those repertoires to cytomegalovirus serostatus. An early release that covered about 600 HLA-typed donors contained approximately 300 gigabases of sequencing data and about 84 million unique TCR sequences. A later analysis re-examined previously published TCR beta repertoires from 600 to 700 donors and added high-resolution HLA genotyping to investigate patterns of TCR occurrence. Besides the first cohort of approximately 710 subjects, a separate validation cohort made up of 120 different subjects was used. The number of donors typed differed by locus, with 629-630 for A, B, C, DRB1 and DQB1, roughly 520 for DQA1, 606 for DPA1, and approximately 470 for DPB1. Of the roughly 400 genotyped donors, more than 75% were placed in the genetic ancestry cluster associated with self-reported Caucasian donors. In a later genetic analysis, genome-wide SNP genotypes for 398 of the 666 donors were used, and that subset was treated as a discovery cohort. To predict cytomegalovirus infection status, the study combined high-throughput TCR immunosequencing, statistical association of individual TCRs with disease status, and machine learning. In the later analysis, no new phenotypic data were used to find candidate immune exposures; instead, reliance was placed on TCR beta sequences and their occurrence across donors. All discovery cohort repertoires had been generated using a single sequencing platform. HLA typing included class I and class II loci at four-digit resolution. Across roughly 420 genotyped donors of the cohort, an average of approximately 240,000 unique TCR beta nucleotide sequences per donor were sequenced, and around 20% of those sequences were non-productive. Donor age, sex, ethnicity and CMV serostatus were compiled alongside the repertoire data. Roughly five DR-DQ haplotypes were handled as single units for association and clustering because linkage in the cohort was strong. In an earlier analysis of 550 to 700 of the donors, high-throughput TCR beta sequencing was used to judge whether each TCR beta V gene segment behaved as functional or pseudogenic.

CDR1 and CDR2 (MNHEY, SMNVEV) derive from the germline V gene (reference sequence). V lost 4 bases and J lost 5 bases, and the count of bases not matched to a germline gene is 12. The CDR3 measures 16 amino acids from cysteine to phenylalanine. The entry retains the CDR3 DNA only, 48 bases that are in frame from base 1. Overall study results and their limits: According to a later analysis, most CMV-associated TCR beta chains appeared to be HLA-restricted, and the HLA associations seemed to be driven largely by CMV exposure. The classifier was reported to diagnose cytomegalovirus status with high specificity and sensitivity in both the original cohort and the validation cohort. Some IMGT-functional V segments, including TRBV6-2 and TRBV6-3, could not be distinguished by the 87-base-pair reads and were therefore excluded. A later analysis found that HLA-associated TCR beta chains were more clonally expanded and had lower generation probabilities than equally common non-associated chains. A further reported finding was that TCR beta sequences accurately predicted the HLA-A and HLA-B alleles for most subjects in the first cohort. Because HLA typing was missing for some donors at each locus, association tests included only the typed subset. Roughly uniform sequencing depth across donors was assumed in presence/absence analyses, although this assumption may not hold. In a later genetic analysis, a missense DCLRE1C variant was associated with V-gene and J-gene trimming of TCR beta chains, and the association was replicated in an independent cohort. In this cohort, only TCR beta chains were sequenced, and detectable features were limited by the absence of alpha or paired-chain data. Most TCR sequences were seen in very few donors, while some public TCRs were found in many individuals. A later analysis associated roughly 17,000 TCR beta sequences with specific HLA alleles at a false discovery rate of 0.05. The authors suggested that the approach could potentially be extended to other disease states and immunological phenotypes. A few of the identified cytomegalovirus-associated TCR beta chains were confirmed in vitro to be specific for cytomegalovirus antigens. An earlier analysis of 587 of the donors showed that most TCR beta V segments appeared in productive rearrangements either about 87% or about 30% of the time, which broadly matched IMGT annotations. A cluster of highly shared sequence variants was judged likely to represent a technical artifact of the sequencing pipeline. In the study, 150 to 200 TCR beta chains were listed as associated with cytomegalovirus. Correlated functional status among segregating V segments might be attributable to linkage disequilibrium, but an unknown experimental factor could not be ruled out. Immune exposure information for the cohort was limited to CMV serostatus. When HLA alleles, especially DR and DQ, strongly co-occurred, TCR associations were difficult to assign to individual alleles. In a later analysis, several top co-occurrence clusters were reported to appear linked to parvovirus B19, influenza, CMV and Epstein-Barr virus. In a later analysis, the rate of TCR association differed among HLA loci, with DRB1 alleles having the most associated TCRs and HLA-C alleles having the fewest. According to a later genetic analysis, donors in an Asian-associated ancestry cluster had fewer N-insertions in productive TCRs than the approximately 650-donor mean. The earlier analysis of 587 of the donors excluded approximately 15 rarely observed V segments, including chromosome 9 orphons, because counts were too low.

The library was obtained by the immunoSEQ multiplex PCR assay. For the multiplex PCR, a mixture combining 60 forward primers for TCR Vbeta segments and 13 reverse primers for TCR Jbeta segments was used. The CDR3 region of rearranged TCR beta genes was amplified from genomic DNA with a multiplex PCR assay. The Illumina HiSeq System was used to sequence the amplified TCR beta libraries as 87-base-pair reads. The study's own analysis went as follows. In a later analysis, around 80 million unique TCR beta chains were counted across the roughly 700 repertoires, and roughly 9.9 million of these chains were shared by at least two donors. A nearest-neighbor algorithm error-corrected the raw reads and collapsed the reads into unique sequences, merging closely related sequences to remove PCR and sequencing errors. To assign V, D and J gene segments, CDR3 sequences were aligned to IMGT reference sequences. For a sequence to be retained, a match of at least six nucleotides to both a V gene segment and a J gene segment was required. A rearrangement counted as productive if the CDR3 had no stop codons and remained in frame with V and J, and every other rearrangement counted as non-productive. Following IMGT convention, CDR3 was defined as the stretch from the second conserved V-encoded cysteine to the conserved J-encoded phenylalanine. In an earlier analysis of approximately 590 of the donors, sequences lacking an unambiguous match to a single V gene segment were excluded. An earlier analysis of a few hundred of the donors called V segments functional above 56.7% productive rearrangements and segregating when the between-donor standard deviation exceeded 5%. To diagnose cytomegalovirus status from the catalog of TCR beta chain sequences, a statistical classification framework was built. A later analysis assigned V and J genes by comparing TCR nucleotide sequences with IMGT/GENE-DB human TR gene sequences. In a later analysis, CDR3 sequences and most-parsimonious VDJ recombination scenarios were assigned using the TCRdist pipeline. In a later analysis, every TCR beta chain was defined by the combination of its CDR3 amino acid sequence and its V-gene family, and reads without a unique V-gene family were dropped. A later analysis removed 592 highly shared, low-generation-probability nucleotide sequences to deal with suspected cross-contamination and a sequencing artifact. A later analysis calculated a clonal expansion index for each public chain from normalized within-repertoire ranks of inferred template counts. In a later analysis, generation probabilities were computed with a VDJ recombination model fitted to out-of-frame rearrangements, and the resulting probabilities were checked against IGoR. In a later analysis, hypergeometric tests were used to score TCR-TCR, TCR-HLA and TCR-CMV co-occurrence, with a repertoire-size bias correction applied to TCR pairs. In a later analysis, false discovery rates were estimated by permuting HLA or CMV assignments 20 times. In a later analysis, co-occurring TCRs were grouped using DBSCAN, and TCRdist sequence similarity was added for clustering within HLA-allele-positive subsets. For co-occurrence clustering, repertoires with fewer than 30,000 or more than 120,000 public chains were excluded, along with four to six repertoires with anomalous nucleotide sharing. Held by TCRdb, this immuneACCESS table contains in-frame sequences only and omits some clones. Under half of the omission traces to an unresolved V gene where checked; the cause of the rest is unknown. That table supplies the V and J calls and clone size; D and trimming were determined from the DNA. The sample contains fewer than 200,000 clones, 65% to 80% of them found a single time. Of the sample, approximately 0.69% falls within the top ten clones.

As concerns this clone: It lacks a known antigen. No qualities accompany the bases; no much larger clone lies one base away.

In total, more than 500 healthy bone marrow donors made up the cohort. At the time of sampling, every cohort member was nominally healthy, though immune exposures that went unrecorded were likely present. The donor was CMV seronegative and was included in the group of about 350 seronegative cohort members. Every donor gave a peripheral blood sample, and the peripheral blood mononuclear cells from that sample were used for TCR beta sequencing. Genomic DNA extraction from the blood cell samples was performed with the Qiagen DNeasy Blood Extraction Kit. The sequenced sample was PBMCs. The chain uses TRBV27 and TRBJ2-7; 9 central bases correspond to TRBD1. The sequence was collected from a woman between 40 and 55 years old in good health and CMV-seronegative. The sequence in DNA is TGTGCCAGCAGTTCACCCTCCGGGACAGGGTCGGACGAGCAGTACTTC. This encodes CASSSPSGTGSDEQYF.